Shown below are 14 T cell receptor beta chains from a single sample sequenced in a study of cytomegalovirus exposure and HLA in healthy donors. PCR involved 60 Vbeta and 13 Jbeta primers. The method was immunoSEQ multiplex PCR; TCRdb's version includes in-frame clones alone and lacks a portion of them. The sample consists of about 170,000 clones, 75% to 80% of them appearing once. Sequenced material: PBMCs. Source of these receptors: a man aged 35 to 55 in good health and CMV-seropositive.

The table lists this clone with a few counts. The rearrangement links TRBV2 to TRBJ2-3, with TRBD2 matching over 8 bases. Trimming removed 4 bases from V and 2 bases from J; junction bases left unmatched: 5. Germline V lookup: CDR1 SNHLY, CDR2 FYNNEI. There are 15 residues in the CDR3. The CDR3: CASSGLAGITDTQYF. The CDR3, as DNA: TGTGCCAGCAGTGGGCTAGCGGGTATCACAGATACGCAGTATTTT.

The chain carries TRBV19 and TRBJ1-2, with a possible D match to TRBD1 (6 bases). CDR1 LNHDA and CDR2 SQIVND come from the germline V gene (reference sequence). The ends were cut back, 3 bases at V and 7 bases at J, with 15 bases in the middle. The CDR3 runs to 14 residues. The DNA of the CDR3 is TGTGCCAGTAGTATCGGGGGGGCGCCTAGTGGCTACACCTTC. Protein product: CASSIGGAPSGYTF.

The chain joins TRBV2 to TRBJ1-5, with 8 bases fitting TRBD1. CDR3 length: 14 residues. The V and J ends lost 6 bases and 7 bases, in that order; junction bases with no gene match: 8. Germline lookup yields CDR1 SNHLY and CDR2 FYNNEI. CDR3 region: CASSERTGKQPQHF. CDR3 DNA sequence: TGTGCCAGCAGCGAAAGGACAGGGAAACAGCCCCAGCATTTT.

In this sample, this clone turned up once. The genes are TRBV28 and TRBJ1-4; 10 bases line up with TRBD1. The CDR3 spans 14 residues. CDR1 is MDHEN and CDR2 is SYDVKM in the germline V gene. V shed 6 bases and J 12 bases; nucleotides not matched to a gene: 10. The CDR3 protein is CASRPGQGNSQLFF. CDR3 coding DNA: TGTGCCAGCAGGCCGGGACAGGGGAATAGTCAACTGTTTTTT.

The chain links TRBV6-5 to TRBJ2-5; 7 nucleotides agree with TRBD1. The J call may not be correct, given that the DNA end is closer to TRBJ2-7. Germline loops: CDR1 MNHEY, CDR2 SVGAGI. This CDR3 contains 14 residues. CDR3 coding DNA: TGTGCCAGCAGACTCCGGGACAGTCTCTACGAGCAGTACTTC. This sequence encodes CASRLRDSLYEQYF.

The chain joins TRBV18 to TRBJ1-5; 7 bases match TRBD1. The CDR3 is made up of 15 amino acids. Germline CDR1 reads KGHSH; CDR2 reads LQKENI. V shed 3 bases, J shed 1 base, and the junction held 3 bases outside the gene matches. The CDR3 DNA sequence: TGTGCCAGCTCACCGAACAGGGGAAGCAATCAGCCCCAGCATTTT. Translation: CASSPNRGSNQPQHF.

The table lists this clone with a few counts. CDR3 protein: CTSSQAINDQPQHF. The DNA for the CDR3 is TGCACCAGCAGCCAAGCAATCAATGATCAGCCCCAGCATTTT. The rearrangement joins TRBV1 to TRBJ1-5; the table's D gene call, TRBD1, was not cross checked with the DNA. TRBV1 is noted as a pseudogene. The CDR3 extends over 14 amino acids.

This clone was counted a few times. This chain links TRBV28 with TRBJ2-5; a possible D gene is TRBD1 (5 bases). The germline CDR1 and CDR2 sequences are MDHEN and SYDVKM. CDR3 size: 16 residues. Trimming removed 5 bases from V and 2 bases from J, with 18 bases in between. CDR3 amino acids: CASSPGGRRAQETQYF. DNA of the CDR3: TGTGCCAGCAGTCCCGGTGGGCGCAGGGCGCAAGAGACCCAGTACTTC.

This chain links TRBV10-1 with TRBJ2-2; a possible D gene is TRBD1 (5 bases). This CDR3 spans 13 amino acids. V was cut by 5 bases and J by 6 bases, with 10 bases left in between. Germline V gives CDR1 WNHNN, CDR2 SYGVQD (reference sequence). CDR3 sequence reads: CASSSQVAGELFF. CDR3 nucleotides: TGCGCCAGCAGTTCACAGGTCGCCGGGGAGCTGTTTTTT.

The rearrangement links TRBV5-1 to TRBJ2-3, with D possibly being TRBD2 (5 bases). The germline V and J ends were trimmed by 0 bases and 3 bases, with 11 bases remaining between them. This CDR3 region has 15 residues. Germline loops: CDR1 SGHRS, CDR2 YFSETQ. The CDR3 sequence is CASSLAGVSTDTQYF. CDR3 DNA sequence: TGCGCCAGCAGCTTGGCCGGGGTTTCGACAGATACGCAGTATTTT. Full variable domain (missing parts from reference TRBV5-1 and TRBJ2-3): KAGVTQTPRYLIKTRGQQVTLSCSPISGHRSVSWYQQTPGQGLQFLFEYFSETQRNKGNFPGRFSGRQFSNSRSEMNVSTLELGDSALYLCASSLAGVSTDTQYFGPGTRLTVL.

A remark on this clone: The same CDR3 can be traced to other DNA sequences in this sample. The genes are TRBV5-1 and TRBJ1-1, with 11 positions matching TRBD1. There are 14 residues in the CDR3. Per germline, CDR1 SGHRS and CDR2 YFSETQ. J lost 5 bases, V lost 4 bases, and 4 bases had no gene match. The CDR3 nucleotides are TGCGCCAGCAGCCCCGGACAGGGGGCAACTGAAGCTTTCTTT. This sequence encodes CASSPGQGATEAFF.

This chain uses TRBV15 with TRBJ1-2; 8 bases match TRBD1. This CDR3 region has 14 residues. Trimming removed 0 bases from V and 8 bases from J; junction bases left unmatched: 5. Germline assignment: CDR1 LNHNV and CDR2 YYDKDF (reference sequence). CDR3 in amino acids: CATSRDRGRVGYTF. The CDR3 coding sequence is TGTGCCACCAGCAGAGACAGGGGGCGCGTGGGCTACACCTTC.

The V call is TRBV5-1, the J call TRBJ2-7; 8 bases align to TRBD1. There are 16 residues in the CDR3. CDR1 and CDR2 (germline): SGHRS, YFSETQ. J was trimmed by 3 bases and V by 3 bases; bases with no gene match: 11. CDR3 coding DNA: TGCGCCAGCAGCTGGGACAGGCAGGTGGGGTACTACGAGCAGTACTTC. This encodes CASSWDRQVGYYEQYF.

The chain employs TRBV7-9 and TRBJ1-1; 9 nucleotides line up with TRBD1. V dropped 5 bases and J dropped 4; count of bases not matched to a gene: 2. The CDR3 spans 13 residues. Germline CDR1 reads SEHNR; CDR2 reads FQNEAQ (reference sequence). The CDR3 sequence: CASSETGGTEAFF. The CDR3 bases are TGTGCCAGCAGCGAGACAGGGGGCACTGAAGCTTTCTTT.